One and the same sample provided the 13 T cell receptor beta chains below, sequenced in a study of CD8 T cells in ankylosing spondylitis. TCRdb itself ran the 5' RACE reads through MiXCR, one entry per CDR3 protein. The data hold around 180,000 distinct CDR3 sequences, with 15% to 20% observed a single time. Sequencing was carried out using blood, either unsorted or a sorted T cell fraction (not recorded which). The source is a male donor aged 5 to 29 with ankylosing spondylitis or in good health (not recorded which).

At least ten counts were recorded for this clonotype. V usage is TRBV11-2 and J usage is TRBJ2-1; TRBD2 is a possible D gene (6 bases). The CDR3 length is 17 residues. V gave up 2 bases and J gave up 7 bases, with 21 bases separating them. Germline loops: CDR1 SGHAT, CDR2 FQNNGV. Written as DNA, the CDR3 is TGTGCCAGCAGCTTACGGGCGTGGCGGGGACGGAATAATGAGCAGTTCTTC. Its translation is CASSLRAWRGRNNEQFF. Combining the CDR3 with reference TRBV11-2 and TRBJ2-1 gives the whole variable domain EAGVAQSPRYKIIEKRQSVAFWCNPISGHATLYWYQQILGQGPKLLIQFQNNGVVDDSQLPKDRFSAERLKGVDSTLKIQPAKLEDSAVYLCASSLRAWRGRNNEQFFGPGTRLTVL.

This clonotype was counted at least ten times. For the CDR3, the DNA is TGCAGCTACACAAGCGGGAGGTCCTACAATGAGCAGTTCTTC. It specifies CSYTSGRSYNEQFF. The genes are TRBV29-1 and TRBJ2-1; 9 bases line up with TRBD2. Germline CDR1 is SQVTM and CDR2 is ANQGSEA. V lost 8 bases and J lost 1; bases outside the gene matches: 6. This CDR3 has 14 amino acids.

This clonotype occurred many times. The chain is built from TRBV25-1 and TRBJ2-2, with D perhaps being TRBD1 or TRBD2 (5 bases each). Trimming left V 5 bases short and J 7 bases short, with 11 bases between. The CDR3 has 13 residues. CDR1 and CDR2 from the germline V gene are MGHDK and SYGVNS. The CDR3: CASSLRGDGELFF. The CDR3 nucleotides read TGTGCCAGCAGTCTGAGGGGTGACGGGGAGCTGTTTTTT.

At least ten counts were recorded for this clonotype. CDR3 bases: TGCAGCGTGAACGGGGGACAGAGCAGGAATGAAGCTTTCTTT. Its protein is CSVNGGQSRNEAFF. This sequence joins TRBV29-1 and TRBJ1-1; 7 bases fit TRBD1. After removal of 6 bases from V and 7 bases from J, the junction contained 14 bases not matched to a gene. CDR3 length: 14 amino acids. Per the germline V gene, CDR1 is SQVTM and CDR2 is ANQGSEA.

This chain joins TRBV29-1 and TRBJ2-3; D unclear. The CDR3 sequence is 12 residues long. Germline assignment: CDR1 SQVTM and CDR2 ANQGSEA. The ends were cut back, 1 base at V and 6 bases at J, with 8 bases in the middle. The CDR3, as DNA: TGCAGCGTTGAAGCTTCGTACGATACGCAGTATTTT. The encoded protein is CSVEASYDTQYF.

This chain uses TRBV5-4 with TRBJ2-5; D uncertain. The length of the CDR3 is 15 residues. V was shortened by 2 bases and J by 4 bases, with 15 bases between the two germline ends. CDR1 SGHNT and CDR2 YYREEE come from the germline V gene (reference sequence). The CDR3 region is CASSFKGTSVETQYF. DNA of the CDR3: TGTGCCAGCAGCTTCAAGGGCACCTCGGTAGAGACCCAGTACTTC.

The chain links TRBV6-2 or TRBV6-3 to TRBJ1-5, with D unresolved. This CDR3 has 12 residues. The germline gives CDR1 MNHEY, CDR2 SVGEGT. V was trimmed by 0 bases and J by 7 bases, leaving 4 bases between them. The CDR3 loop is CASSYSSQPQHF. CDR3 DNA sequence: TGTGCCAGCAGTTACTCCAGCCAGCCCCAGCATTTT.

This clonotype was recorded at least ten times. The chain couples TRBV5-1 to TRBJ2-2; perhaps TRBD2 as D (6 bases). Trimming removed 5 bases from V and 4 bases from J, with 12 bases in between. The germline CDR1 and CDR2 sequences are SGHRS and YFSETQ. The CDR3 extends over 14 amino acids. DNA for the CDR3: TGCGCCAGCAGAGACGGGACTGGCACCGGGGAGCTGTTTTTT. It is translated as CASRDGTGTGELFF.

The gene calls are TRBV28 and TRBJ2-7; weak D call: TRBD1 (5 bases). V lost 7 bases and J lost 4, with 14 bases in between. Germline assignment: CDR1 MDHEN and CDR2 SYDVKM. The CDR3 loop spans 13 amino acids. The CDR3 protein is CASMGRQLYEQYF. DNA of the CDR3: TGTGCCAGCATGGGCCGACAGCTTTACGAGCAGTACTTC.

The genes are TRBV11-2 and TRBJ2-7; D remains ambiguous. This CDR3 has 15 amino acids. Germline V gene lookup returns CDR1 SGHAT and CDR2 FQNNGV. Trimming took 4 bases from V and 6 from J, leaving 19 bases between them. Written as DNA, the CDR3 is TGTGCCAGCAGCTCCCTCCGCGAGATGAGAGGCGAGCAGTACTTC. Protein product: CASSSLREMRGEQYF. The whole variable domain, filled in from reference TRBV11-2 and TRBJ2-7, reads EAGVAQSPRYKIIEKRQSVAFWCNPISGHATLYWYQQILGQGPKLLIQFQNNGVVDDSQLPKDRFSAERLKGVDSTLKIQPAKLEDSAVYLCASSSLREMRGEQYFGPGTRLTVT.

J is TRBJ2-5 and V is TRBV7-7, with D perhaps assigned TRBD1 or TRBD2 (5 bases each). Trimming pared 3 bases from V and 3 bases from J, leaving 11 bases between. This CDR3 is built from 14 residues. Germline V lookup: CDR1 SSHAT, CDR2 FNYEAQ (reference sequence). This CDR3 is CASSFRDGKETQYF. The CDR3 DNA follows: TGTGCCAGCAGCTTCAGGGACGGCAAAGAGACCCAGTACTTC.

This clonotype was recorded only once. The gene calls are TRBV7-2 and TRBJ2-1, with D possibly matching TRBD2 (6 bases). Per germline, CDR1 SGHTA and CDR2 FQGNSA. CDR3 length: 15 amino acids. Trimming left V 2 bases short and J 9 bases short, with 17 bases between. The CDR3 nucleotides are TGTGCCAGCAGCTTATTGTCAAATAAGGGAGGTGAGCAGTTCTTC. It yields the protein CASSLLSNKGGEQFF.

The chain combines TRBV28 with TRBJ2-3; TRBD2 aligns across 15 bases. The V gene's germline CDR1 is MDHEN and CDR2 SYDVKM. J lost 2 bases, V lost 5 bases, and 26 bases had no gene match. The CDR3 runs 24 residues. CDR3 in DNA: TGTGCCAGCAGTCTCCTCGCATCGGGACAGGGTGGACTAGCGGGAGGGTCGCACACAGATACGCAGTATTTT. As protein: CASSLLASGQGGLAGGSHTDTQYF.